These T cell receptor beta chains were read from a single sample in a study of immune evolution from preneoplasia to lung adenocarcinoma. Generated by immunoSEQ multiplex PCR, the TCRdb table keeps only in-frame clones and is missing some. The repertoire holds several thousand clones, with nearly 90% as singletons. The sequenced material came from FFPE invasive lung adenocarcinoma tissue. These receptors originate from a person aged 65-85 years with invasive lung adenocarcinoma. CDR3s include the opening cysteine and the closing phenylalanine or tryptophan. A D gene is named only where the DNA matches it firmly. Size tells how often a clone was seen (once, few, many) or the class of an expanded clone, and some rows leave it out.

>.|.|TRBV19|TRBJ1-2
TGTGCCAGTAGTGTGGGGGGCCGGTATGGCTACACCTTC
CASSVGGRYGYTF
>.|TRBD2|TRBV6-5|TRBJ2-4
TGTGCCAGCAGTTCGACTAGCGGGGGCCCAACCAGGTACTTC
CASSSTSGGPTRYF
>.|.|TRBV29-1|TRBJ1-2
TGCAGCGTTGATAAGGCAGGGAAGAACTATGGCTACACCTTC
CSVDKAGKNYGYTF
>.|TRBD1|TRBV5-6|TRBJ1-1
TGTGCCAGCAGCTTGAACAGGGGATTTGACACTGAAGCTTTCTTT
CASSLNRGFDTEAFF
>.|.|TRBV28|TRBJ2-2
TGTGCCAGCAGTTTATGGGGGGGAAGGGCAGCCACCGGGGAGCTGTTTTTT
CASSLWGGRAATGELFF
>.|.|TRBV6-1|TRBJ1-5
TGTGCCAGCACCCGGACAGGCAATCAGCCCCAGCATTTT
CASTRTGNQPQHF
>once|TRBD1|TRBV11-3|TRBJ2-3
TGTGCCAGCAGCTCCAGGGGGACAGATACGCAGTATTTT
CASSSRGTDTQYF
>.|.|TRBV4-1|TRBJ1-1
TGCGCCAGCAGCCAAGGCCGGGTGGGTGTAGGGACTGAAGCTTTCTTT
CASSQGRVGVGTEAFF
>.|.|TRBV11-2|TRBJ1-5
TGTGCCAGCAGCAGCATGGGCCCGGGGCAGCCCCAGCATTTT
CASSSMGPGQPQHF
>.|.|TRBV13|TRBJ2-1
TGTGCCAGCAGCCCCCTACTACAGGGAAGGGAGCAGTTCTTC
CASSPLLQGREQFF
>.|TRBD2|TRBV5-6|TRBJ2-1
TGTGCCAGCAGCTTGGCGGGACTAGGGCCCCATGAGCAGTTCTTC
CASSLAGLGPHEQFF
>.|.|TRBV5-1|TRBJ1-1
TGCGCCAGCAGCTGGTCGACGGGGAAGAACACTGAAGCTTTCTTT
CASSWSTGKNTEAFF
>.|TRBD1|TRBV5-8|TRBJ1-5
TGTGCCAGCAGCCTAGGACAGGGAGTACAGCCCCAGCATTTT
CASSLGQGVQPQHF
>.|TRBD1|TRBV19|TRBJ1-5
TGTGCCAGTAGTCTTTTGGACAGGGAGGGACAGCCCCAGCATTTT
CASSLLDREGQPQHF
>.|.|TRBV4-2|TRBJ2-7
TGTGCCAGCAGCCAAGCAGCGGCACAGTCCTACGAGCAGTACTTC
CASSQAAAQSYEQYF
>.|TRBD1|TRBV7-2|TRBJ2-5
TGTGCCAGCGGAACAGGGGGCTGGGAGACCCAGTACTTC
CASGTGGWETQYF
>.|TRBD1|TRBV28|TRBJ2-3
TGTGCCAGCCTGACCGGGACAGCTACGTCGGTGCAGTATTTT
CASLTGTATSVQYF
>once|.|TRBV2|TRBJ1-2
TGTGCCAGCACTACTGACAGGTATTATGGCTACACCTTC
CASTTDRYYGYTF
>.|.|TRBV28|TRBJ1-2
TGTGCCAGCACCCGGGGGGTAGGCTACACCTTC
CASTRGVGYTF
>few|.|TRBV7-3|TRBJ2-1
TGTGCCAGCAGCTTAACGGCAGGGATACATGAGCAGTTCTTC
CASSLTAGIHEQFF
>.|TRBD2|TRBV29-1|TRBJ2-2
TGCAGCGCTATGTCCGGGACTACGAACACCGGGGAGCTGTTTTTT
CSAMSGTTNTGELFF
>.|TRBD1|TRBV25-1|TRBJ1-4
TGTGCCAGCAATACAGGGGTGCCTAATGAAAAACTGTTTTTT
CASNTGVPNEKLFF
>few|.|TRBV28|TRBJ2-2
TGTGCCAGCACGACCTTGACCGGGGAGCTGTTTTTT
CASTTLTGELFF
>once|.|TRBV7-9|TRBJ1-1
TGTGCCAGCAGCAGGGACATCGGCACTGAAGCTTTCTTT
CASSRDIGTEAFF
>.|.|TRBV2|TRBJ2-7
TGTGCCAGCAGTGGGACGCAGAACTTCCTCGAGCAGTACTTC
CASSGTQNFLEQYF
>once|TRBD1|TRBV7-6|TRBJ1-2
TGTGCCAGCAGCTTAGCGGACAGGGATGGCTACACCTTC
CASSLADRDGYTF
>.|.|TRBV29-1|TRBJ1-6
TGCAGCGTTGTTGTACGGGAGAATTCACCCCTCCACTTT
CSVVVRENSPLHF
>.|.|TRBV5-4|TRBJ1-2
TGTGCCAGCAGCTTCCAGGGAGTTCGTAACTATGGCTACACCTTC
CASSFQGVRNYGYTF
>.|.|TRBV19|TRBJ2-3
TGTGCCAGTAACAATCCTTCTGGGGGCGCCCGCACAGATACGCAGTATTTT
CASNNPSGGARTDTQYF
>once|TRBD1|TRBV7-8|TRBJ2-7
TGTGCCAGCAGCCTAGTGGCCACCGGGACAGCCCTCTACGAGCAGTACTTC
CASSLVATGTALYEQYF
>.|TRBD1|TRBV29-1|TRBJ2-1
TGCAGCGCCGCAAGTCCAAGGGGGCAAGGCAATGAGCAGTTCTTC
CSAASPRGQGNEQFF